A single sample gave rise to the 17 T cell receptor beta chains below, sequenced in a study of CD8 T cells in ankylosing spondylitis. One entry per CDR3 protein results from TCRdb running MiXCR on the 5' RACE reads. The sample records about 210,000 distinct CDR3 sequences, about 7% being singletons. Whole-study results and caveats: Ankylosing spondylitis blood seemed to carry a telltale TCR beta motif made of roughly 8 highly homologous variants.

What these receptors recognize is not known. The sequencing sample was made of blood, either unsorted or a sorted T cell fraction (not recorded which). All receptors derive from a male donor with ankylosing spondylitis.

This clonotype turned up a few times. The chain's CDR3 is CASSVTGPFRGNEQFF. Here the CDR3 DNA reads TGTGCCAGCAGCGTAACAGGCCCCTTTAGGGGCAATGAGCAGTTCTTC. The rearrangement uses TRBV7-8 and TRBJ2-1; D is possibly TRBD1 (5 bases). The CDR3 totals 16 residues. CDR1 is SGHVS and CDR2 is FQNEAQ in the germline V gene. The ends were cut back, 5 bases at V and 6 bases at J, with 20 bases in the middle.

CDR3 coding DNA: TGTGCCAGCAGCGGCACAACGCTAAGAAGGCAGGGAACAAACAATGAGCAGTTCTTC. The encoded protein is CASSGTTLRRQGTNNEQFF. V usage is TRBV9 and J usage is TRBJ2-1; perhaps TRBD1 as D (5 bases). The CDR3 is 19 amino acids. Germline V gene data show CDR1 as SGDLS and CDR2 as YYNGEE. Between the trimmed V and J ends, which lost 3 bases and 5 bases, there was a span of 27 bases.

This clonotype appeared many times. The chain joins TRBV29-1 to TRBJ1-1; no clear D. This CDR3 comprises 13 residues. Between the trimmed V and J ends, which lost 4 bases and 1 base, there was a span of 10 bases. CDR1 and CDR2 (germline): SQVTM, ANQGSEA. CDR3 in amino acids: CSVGVRPNTEAFF. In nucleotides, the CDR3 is TGCAGCGTTGGGGTACGCCCGAACACTGAAGCTTTCTTT.

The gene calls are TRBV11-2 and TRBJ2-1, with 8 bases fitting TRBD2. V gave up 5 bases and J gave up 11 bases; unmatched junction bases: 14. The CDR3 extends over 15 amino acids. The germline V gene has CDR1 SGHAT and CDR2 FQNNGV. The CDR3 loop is CASSGVEWLAGKQFF. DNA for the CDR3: TGTGCCAGCAGCGGGGTCGAGTGGCTAGCGGGTAAGCAGTTCTTC.

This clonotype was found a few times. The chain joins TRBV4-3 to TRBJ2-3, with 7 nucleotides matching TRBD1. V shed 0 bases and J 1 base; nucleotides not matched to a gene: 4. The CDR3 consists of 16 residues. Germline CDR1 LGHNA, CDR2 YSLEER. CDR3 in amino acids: CASSQDDRERTDTQYF. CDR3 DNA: TGCGCCAGCAGCCAAGATGACAGGGAACGCACAGATACGCAGTATTTT.

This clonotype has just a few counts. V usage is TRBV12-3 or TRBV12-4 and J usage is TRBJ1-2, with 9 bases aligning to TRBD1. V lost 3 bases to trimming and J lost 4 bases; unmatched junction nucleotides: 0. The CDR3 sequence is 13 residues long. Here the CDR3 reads CASSLTGGYGYTF. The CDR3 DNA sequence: TGTGCCAGCAGTTTGACAGGGGGCTATGGCTACACCTTC.

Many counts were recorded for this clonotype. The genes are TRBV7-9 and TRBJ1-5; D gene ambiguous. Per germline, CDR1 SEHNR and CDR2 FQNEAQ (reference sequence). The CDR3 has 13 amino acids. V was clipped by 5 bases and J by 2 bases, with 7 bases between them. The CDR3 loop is CASSKVGNQPQHF. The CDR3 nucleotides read TGTGCCAGCAGCAAGGTTGGCAATCAGCCCCAGCATTTT. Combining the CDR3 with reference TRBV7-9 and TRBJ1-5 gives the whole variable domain DTGVSQNPRHKITKRGQNVTFRCDPISEHNRLYWYRQTLGQGPEFLTYFQNEAQLEKSRLLSDRFSAERPKGSFSTLEIQRTEQGDSAMYLCASSKVGNQPQHFGDGTRLSIL.

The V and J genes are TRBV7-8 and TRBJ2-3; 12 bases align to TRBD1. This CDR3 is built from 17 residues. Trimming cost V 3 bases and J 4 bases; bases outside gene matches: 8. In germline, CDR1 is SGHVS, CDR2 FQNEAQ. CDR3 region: CASSFPGQGARADTQYF. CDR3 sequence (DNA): TGTGCCAGCAGCTTCCCGGGACAGGGGGCCCGGGCAGATACGCAGTATTTT.

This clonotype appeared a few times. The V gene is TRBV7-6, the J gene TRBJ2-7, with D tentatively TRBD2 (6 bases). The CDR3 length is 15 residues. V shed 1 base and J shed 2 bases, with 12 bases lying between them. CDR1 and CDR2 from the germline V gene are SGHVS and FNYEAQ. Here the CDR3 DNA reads TGTGCCAGCAGCTTAGGCGGAGGGGCCACCTACGAGCAGTACTTC. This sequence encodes CASSLGGGATYEQYF.

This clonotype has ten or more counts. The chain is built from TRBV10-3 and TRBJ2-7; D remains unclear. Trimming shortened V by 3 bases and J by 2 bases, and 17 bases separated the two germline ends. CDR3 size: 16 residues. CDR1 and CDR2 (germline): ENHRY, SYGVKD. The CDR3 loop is CAISDHAHGTTYEQYF. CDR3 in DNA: TGTGCCATCAGTGATCATGCTCACGGAACTACCTACGAGCAGTACTTC.

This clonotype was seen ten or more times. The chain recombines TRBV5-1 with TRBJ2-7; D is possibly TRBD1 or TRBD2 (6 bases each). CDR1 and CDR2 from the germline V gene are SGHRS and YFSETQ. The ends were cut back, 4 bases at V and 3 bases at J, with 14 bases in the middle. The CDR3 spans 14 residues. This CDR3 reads CASSGGTIYYEQYF. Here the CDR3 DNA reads TGCGCCAGCAGCGGCGGGACAATCTACTACGAGCAGTACTTC.

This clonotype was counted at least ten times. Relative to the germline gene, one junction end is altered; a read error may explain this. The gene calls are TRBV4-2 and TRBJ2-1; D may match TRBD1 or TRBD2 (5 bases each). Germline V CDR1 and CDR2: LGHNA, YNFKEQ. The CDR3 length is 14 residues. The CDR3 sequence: CASSQEGVGKVSLF. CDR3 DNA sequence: TGTGCCAGCAGCCAAGAAGGGGTCGGGAAGGTATCGCTCTTC.

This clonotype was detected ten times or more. The CDR3, as DNA: TGTGCCAGCAGCTTCACAGGGTTATTCTCCTACGAGCAGTACTTC. Translation: CASSFTGLFSYEQYF. V usage is TRBV7-2 and J usage is TRBJ2-7; TRBD1 is a possible D gene (6 bases). The germline V gene has CDR1 SGHTA and CDR2 FQGNSA. CDR3 length: 15 residues. V dropped 3 bases and J dropped 0 bases, with 12 bases sitting between them.

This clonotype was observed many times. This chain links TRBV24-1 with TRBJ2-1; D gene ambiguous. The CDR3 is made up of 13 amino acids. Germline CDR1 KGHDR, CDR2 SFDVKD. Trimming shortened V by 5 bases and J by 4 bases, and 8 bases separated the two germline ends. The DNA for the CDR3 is TGTGCCACCAGTGGCACAGTATACAATGAGCAGTTCTTC. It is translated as CATSGTVYNEQFF.

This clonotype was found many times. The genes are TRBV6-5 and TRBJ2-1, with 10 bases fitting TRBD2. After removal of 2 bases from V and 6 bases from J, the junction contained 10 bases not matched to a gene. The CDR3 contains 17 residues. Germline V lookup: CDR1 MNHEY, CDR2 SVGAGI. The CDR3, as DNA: TGTGCCAGCAGTTACCGGTTAGCGGGGGGTACCTTCAATGAGCAGTTCTTC. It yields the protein CASSYRLAGGTFNEQFF.

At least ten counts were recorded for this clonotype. The CDR3 loop reads CASSSSGKEAYEQYF. The CDR3 DNA reads as TGTGCCAGCAGCTCTAGCGGGAAGGAGGCCTACGAGCAGTACTTC. This sequence joins TRBV7-9 and TRBJ2-7; 9 nucleotides align to TRBD2. Germline CDR1 SEHNR, CDR2 FQNEAQ (reference sequence). V shed 4 bases and J 2 bases; nucleotides not matched to a gene: 6. The CDR3 loop spans 15 amino acids.

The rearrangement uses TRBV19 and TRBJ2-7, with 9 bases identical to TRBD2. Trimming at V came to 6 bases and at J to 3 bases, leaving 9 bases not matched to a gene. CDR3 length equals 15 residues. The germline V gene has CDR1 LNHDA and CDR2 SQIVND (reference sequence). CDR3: CASRWTTSGNYEQYF. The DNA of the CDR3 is TGTGCCAGTAGATGGACGACTAGCGGAAACTACGAGCAGTACTTC.